The entry below describes one T cell receptor (beta chain). Compared with the rest of its sample, this clonotype is medium-sized (0.01 to 0.1%). Its antigen has not been determined. No base qualities exist here, and no much larger clone lies one base off it. The time point label, read with the paper, signifies: before trial treatment. The donors took part in RACIN, a single-arm, phase I, dose-escalation trial that combined nivolumab, ipilimumab, aspirin, low-dose cyclophosphamide and low-dose radiotherapy. Patients were eligible if they had advanced solid tumors that were TIL-negative. The source of the sample is a study of low-dose radiotherapy and immunotherapy resistance in tumors (dated by TCRdb to the early 2020s). Turning to the overall study: Patients in Cohort 1 were given 0.5 Gy per fraction every 2 weeks, and the prescribed total PTV dose was 6.5 Gy. Patients in Cohort 2 were given 1 Gy per fraction every two weeks, for a total of 13 Gy across 26 weeks. Nivolumab was administered intravenously as a 240 mg flat dose every two weeks, and ipilimumab was administered intravenously at 1 mg/kg every six weeks. Intravenous cyclophosphamide at 200 mg/m2 was administered every two weeks, one day ahead of each radiation and immunotherapy administration. Starting on cycle 1 day 1, patients took 300 mg of aspirin by mouth once a day for four cycles. Randomization of trial participants into treatment groups was not performed. Eight patients were included in the translational analysis: three from the first dose cohort and the first five from the second dose cohort.

The germline V gene (reference sequence) supplies CDR1 MNHNY and CDR2 SVGAGI. The CDR3, cysteine through phenylalanine, is 15 amino acids long. Left in the record is the CDR3 DNA by itself, 45 bases read in frame from the first base. Compared with germline, V lacks 6 bases and J lacks 4 bases; bases without a gene match: 9. Sequencing used an Illumina HiSeq 2500. To make first-strand cDNA, Superscript III was used along with a set of TRAV- and TRBV-specific primers so that both the TCRalpha and TCRbeta chains were covered. A roughly 22-cycle PCR with Phusion amplified the TCRs, pairing a constant-region primer with the adapter that was attached to the V primers. Amplification of the isolated mRNA was done with the MessageAmp II aRNA Amplification Kit, which involved a roughly 17-hour in vitro transcription at 37 degrees C. The Dynabeads mRNA DIRECT Purification Kit was used to isolate the mRNA for TCR sequencing. Indexed Illumina adapters were added in a second 25-cycle Phusion PCR, and the resulting products were purified with AMPure XP beads. The published analysis was carried out like this. Custom Perl scripts pooled TCR sequences encoding the same protein, removed out-of-frame sequences and computed each clonotype's abundance. TCR sequences supported by only a single read were excluded from analysis. Shannon entropy, Gini index, clonality, richness, and the frequency of TCRs shared between repertoires were included as repertoire metrics. TCRdb trimmed the raw reads at Q25, called clones with MiXCR and kept productive beta chains. Records with the same CDR3 protein are collapsed into one entry carrying the most frequent genes and DNA. These V and J calls originate from TCRdb's pipeline instead of the authors' own analysis. This sample has 35,000 to 45,000 distinct CDR3 sequences in its table, and roughly a third of those were observed once. The ten top clones hold 3.5% to 4.5% of the sample.

Sequencing was performed on PBMCs, taken before treatment. The V gene is TRBV6-6 and the J gene is TRBJ2-3, with TRBD2 matching 8 junction bases. This sequence was found in a male donor with gallbladder cancer. The CDR3 region has the sequence CASSLVGAGADTQYF. The sequence in DNA is TGTGCCAGCAGCCTTGTGGGAGCGGGAGCAGATACGCAGTATTTT.